One and the same sample provided the 10 T cell receptor beta chains below, sequenced in a study of CD8 T cells in ankylosing spondylitis. Using its own MiXCR run on the 5' RACE reads, TCRdb lists one record per CDR3 protein. The table records more than 200,000 distinct CDR3 sequences, more than 20% of them present only once. Sequenced sample: blood, either unsorted or a sorted T cell fraction (not recorded which). The receptor source for this set is a male donor with ankylosing spondylitis or in good health (not recorded which).

This clonotype has ten or more counts. The chain links TRBV20-1 to TRBJ1-6; D remains unclear. CDR3 size: 14 residues. Trimming cost V 4 bases and J 1 base, with 8 bases left between them. Germline V gene data show CDR1 as DFQATT and CDR2 as SNEGSKA (reference sequence). In DNA, the CDR3 is TGCAGTGCTAAGTGGGCGTCCTATAATTCACCCCTCCACTTT. It encodes CSAKWASYNSPLHF.

This clonotype was found a few times. The genes are TRBV20-1 and TRBJ2-5; the match to TRBD1 covers 7 bases. Per the germline V gene, CDR1 is DFQATT and CDR2 is SNEGSKA (reference sequence). The CDR3 contains 15 residues. V gave up 5 bases and J gave up 0 bases; unmatched junction bases: 9. CDR3 protein: CSAYTRDRYQETQYF. The DNA of the CDR3 is TGCAGTGCTTACACCCGGGACAGATACCAAGAGACCCAGTACTTC.

This clonotype was observed a handful of times. The V call is TRBV20-1, the J call TRBJ2-7; 11 nucleotides align to TRBD1. Germline V lookup: CDR1 DFQATT, CDR2 SNEGSKA (reference sequence). The CDR3 length is 13 residues. V shed 6 bases and J 4 bases; nucleotides not matched to a gene: 5. DNA for the CDR3: TGCAGTGCCCGGACAGGGGGCGTTTACGAGCAGTACTTC. Encoded protein: CSARTGGVYEQYF.

In this sample, this clonotype turned up many times. The chain uses TRBV20-1 and TRBJ1-1, with D unclear. The germline V gene encodes CDR1 DFQATT and CDR2 SNEGSKA (reference sequence). Trimming shortened V by 1 base and J by 8 bases, and 8 bases separated the two germline ends. The CDR3 is made up of 11 amino acids. CDR3 sequence reads: CSARGFGEAFF. CDR3 coding DNA: TGCAGTGCTAGAGGGTTTGGCGAAGCTTTCTTT.

There are many counts of this clonotype. The chain combines TRBV20-1 with TRBJ1-2; perhaps TRBD1 as D (6 bases). Germline V lookup: CDR1 DFQATT, CDR2 SNEGSKA (reference sequence). The CDR3 length is 14 residues. Trimming stripped 6 bases from V and 2 bases from J, with 16 bases between. CDR3 residues: CSAFSTGINYGYTF. In DNA form, the CDR3 reads TGCAGTGCCTTTTCCACAGGGATCAACTATGGCTACACCTTC.

The CDR3 is CASSQDMGMGSEQYF. The CDR3 nucleotides are TGTGCCAGCAGCCAAGACATGGGCATGGGGTCCGAGCAGTACTTC. This chain joins TRBV4-2 and TRBJ2-7; D remains ambiguous. Trimming removed 0 bases from V and 6 bases from J, with 15 bases in between. Germline V gene lookup returns CDR1 LGHNA and CDR2 YNFKEQ. The CDR3 contains 15 residues.

J is TRBJ2-7 and V is TRBV20-1; D is uncertain. The V gene's germline CDR1 is DFQATT and CDR2 SNEGSKA (reference sequence). Trimming took 0 bases from V and 7 from J, leaving 13 bases between them. The CDR3 has 13 residues. CDR3 bases: TGCAGTGCTAGAGATCCCGAGAAAGGAGAGCAGTACTTC. This gives the protein CSARDPEKGEQYF.

This clonotype has a count of ten or more. This chain joins TRBV12-3 or TRBV12-4 and TRBJ1-1, with 9 bases matching TRBD1. The junction had 8 bases not matched to a gene; V was cut back by 7 bases and J by 5 bases. There are 14 residues in the CDR3. The chain's CDR3 is CASTSGQGRTEAFF. The CDR3 nucleotides are TGTGCCAGCACGTCGGGACAGGGTAGGACTGAAGCTTTCTTT.

This clonotype was seen ten or more times. The chain is built from TRBV20-1 and TRBJ2-1, with TRBD2 matching 11 bases. The CDR3 contains 16 residues. V lost 0 bases, J lost 3 bases, and 4 bases stayed unmatched. Germline V CDR1 and CDR2: DFQATT, SNEGSKA (reference sequence). CDR3 loop: CSARDITSGGYNEQFF. CDR3 DNA sequence: TGCAGTGCTAGAGACATCACTAGCGGGGGCTACAATGAGCAGTTCTTC.

The table lists this clonotype with many counts. The chain employs TRBV9 and TRBJ1-4, with 7 nucleotides matching TRBD1. The V segment lost 4 bases and the J segment 6 bases; nucleotides outside the gene matches: 6. Germline CDR1 SGDLS, CDR2 YYNGEE. CDR3 size: 14 residues. CDR3 sequence: CASSLRGLDEKLFF. CDR3 sequence (DNA): TGTGCCAGCAGCCTCAGGGGGTTGGATGAAAAACTGTTTTTT.